Listed below are T cell receptor beta chains from one sample, sequenced in a study of monozygotic twins with inflammatory bowel disease. From the 5' RACE reads, TCRdb lists one entry per CDR3 protein and no DNA. Its table records approximately 300,000 distinct CDR3 sequences. Sample: blood. The receptors derive from a human donor with ulcerative colitis or Crohn's disease, or a healthy co-twin of an affected twin (not recorded which). Each CDR3 is given with its conserved first and last residue. Fields, in order: V gene, J gene, CDR3 protein.

>TRBV5-1|TRBJ1-1
CASSLAHMNTEAFF
>TRBV20-1|TRBJ2-1
CSETRATGHNEQFF
>TRBV7-2|TRBJ2-1
CASSDIAGHTSYNEQFF
>TRBV6-5|TRBJ2-2
CASSRRDTGELFF
>TRBV19|TRBJ2-2
CASSSPAGGRGELFF
>TRBV3-1|TRBJ2-4
CASSHRSGGGEFTYIQYF
>TRBV12-3/TRBV12-4|TRBJ1-3
CASSYDMSFGNTIYF
>TRBV3-1|TRBJ1-1
CASSQDGRQGERMNTEAFF
>TRBV5-4|TRBJ1-1
CASSEGPKWVYTEAFF
>TRBV6-5|TRBJ1-2
CASSYSYRAGILGYTF
>TRBV12-3/TRBV12-4|TRBJ2-1
CASSFGLGVGEQFF
>TRBV25-1|TRBJ2-7
CASSLQGRYEQYF
>TRBV5-4|TRBJ2-3
CASRIDSGGSYDTQYF
>TRBV24-1|TRBJ2-5
CATSERQGRGGETQYF
>TRBV20-1|TRBJ1-5
CSARADRERQPQHF
>TRBV29-1|TRBJ2-5
CSVASGGAETQYF
>TRBV7-7|TRBJ2-5
CASSLSRGSETQYF
>TRBV29-1|TRBJ2-5
CSVDSNHETQYF
>TRBV7-2|TRBJ2-6
CASRLTQGAGANVLTF
>TRBV24-1|TRBJ2-5
CATTGPGETQYF
>TRBV5-1|TRBJ2-1
CASTLSGSSYNEQFF
>TRBV7-2|TRBJ1-2
CASSFLGRTNYGYTF
>TRBV10-3|TRBJ2-3
CAISETNDSAQYF
>TRBV12-3/TRBV12-4|TRBJ1-2
CASRSAGTGKGYTF
>TRBV7-9|TRBJ2-7
CASSPLSDRGNSYEQYF
>TRBV4-2|TRBJ1-2
CASSQVAEYGYTF
>TRBV11-2|TRBJ2-1
CASSALLGQFF
>TRBV21-1|TRBJ1-3
CASSKRGGCSGNTIYF
>TRBV5-1|TRBJ2-5
CASSLGTAQETQYF
>TRBV9|TRBJ2-3
CASSVVSLTDTQYF
>TRBV15|TRBJ1-1
CATSRASRQEAFF
>TRBV18|TRBJ2-1
CASSPPLAGSGNEQFF
>TRBV9|TRBJ2-7
CASSIGGRADEQYF
>TRBV3-1|TRBJ1-6
CASSSRDRVSPLHF
>TRBV19|TRBJ2-1
CASRLGTGGLYNEQFF
>TRBV28|TRBJ2-5
CASRLGQLETQYF
>TRBV20-1|TRBJ1-6
CSVTGYGDSPLHF
>TRBV19|TRBJ2-7
CASSLQGPQPYEQYF
>TRBV3-1|TRBJ2-6
CASRQSGTLSGANVLTF
>TRBV7-2|TRBJ1-6
CASSSGQGRNSPLHF
>TRBV27|TRBJ1-2
CASSPDRGRIFYGYTF
>TRBV6-2/TRBV6-3|TRBJ2-7
CASSSPRTAHYEQYF